This is a list of T cell receptor beta chains from one sample in a study of blood T cell repertoires in COVID-19. Data came from immunoSEQ multiplex PCR; TCRdb stores just in-frame clones and leaves some out. The table includes about 190,000 clones, about four fifths detected once. Sequencing was carried out using PBMCs or T cells enriched from blood (not recorded which). The source of these receptors is a woman in her 30s who had been exposed to COVID-19. The CDR3 runs from the conserved cysteine through the conserved F or W. D genes are given only for firm matches. Some rows have no size entry. The others give once, few or many, or a class for an expanded clone.

TRBV7-2	.	.	TRBJ2-5	TGTGCCAGCAGCTTAGCGGGGCGGGGCCAAGAGACCCAGTACTTC	CASSLAGRGQETQYF
TRBV6-5	TRBD2	.	TRBJ2-2	TGTGCCAGCATGGCTAGCGGGGCCGGGGAGCTGTTTTTT	CASMASGAGELFF
TRBV2	TRBD1	.	TRBJ2-1	TGTGCCAGCAGTGAAAGGTGGCAGGGGGCCGATGAGCAGTTCTTC	CASSERWQGADEQFF
TRBV4-1	.	few	TRBJ2-1	TGCGCCAGCAGCCAAGATGGAGCGGAGCAGTTCTTC	CASSQDGAEQFF
TRBV6-5	TRBD1	.	TRBJ1-2	TGTGCCAGTACTGAGGACAGGGGGAACTATGGCTACACCTTC	CASTEDRGNYGYTF
TRBV4-1	TRBD1	.	TRBJ2-5	TGCGCCAGCAGCCAACCGGGACAGGGGAGGAAGACCCAGTACTTC	CASSQPGQGRKTQYF
TRBV5-6	TRBD1	.	TRBJ2-5	TGTGCCAGCAGGAAGACAGGGGCGGAGACCCAGTACTTC	CASRKTGAETQYF
TRBV30	.	once	TRBJ2-2	TGTGCCTGGAGTGTAATTCAGGGGGGCGGGGAGCTGTTTTTT	CAWSVIQGGGELFF
TRBV15	TRBD2	.	TRBJ2-7	TGTGCCACCAGCAGAGCGGGGGGGATTGTAAAGCAGTACTTC	CATSRAGGIVKQYF
TRBV3-1/TRBV3-2	TRBD2	once	TRBJ2-2	TGTGCCAGCAGCCAAGCGCGGTCTAGCGGGGGTTCCGAGCTGTTTTTT	CASSQARSSGGSELFF
TRBV6-1	TRBD2	.	TRBJ2-7	TGTGCCAGCAGTGAAAATGGGCTAGCGGGGGTTTACGAGCAGTACTTC	CASSENGLAGVYEQYF
TRBV5-1	TRBD1	.	TRBJ2-5	TGCGCCAGCGGGGCCTGGGGCGAAGGGGGCTACCTACAAGAGACCCAGTACTTC	CASGAWGEGGYLQETQYF
TRBV4-1	TRBD2	.	TRBJ2-1	TGCGCCAGCAGCCATGGTGGGAGGGCCGTCTACAATGAGCAGTTCTTC	CASSHGGRAVYNEQFF
TRBV27	.	.	TRBJ2-3	TGTGCCAGCAGGGCTGGCGGGGATGACACAGATACGCAGTATTTT	CASRAGGDDTDTQYF
TRBV9	TRBD1	.	TRBJ1-2	TGTGCCAGCAGCGCAAACCCGTCAGGGGGCGCCTATGGCTACACCTTC	CASSANPSGGAYGYTF
TRBV27	.	.	TRBJ1-1	TGTGCCAGCACCTTAGGAGTGAACACTGAAGCTTTCTTT	CASTLGVNTEAFF
TRBV7-6	.	.	TRBJ2-1	TGTGCCAGCAGCCTAATCGACAGCCACTCCTACAATGAGCAGTTCTTC	CASSLIDSHSYNEQFF
TRBV30	TRBD2	.	TRBJ2-3	TGTGCCTGGAGTAATAGCGGGGGGACCCGGGGTTTAAGAGATACGCAGTATTTT	CAWSNSGGTRGLRDTQYF
TRBV5-4	.	once	TRBJ1-2	TGTGCCAGCAGCTTTGGGGGGGGTTATGGCTACACCTTC	CASSFGGGYGYTF
TRBV25-1	TRBD1	few	TRBJ2-5	TGTGCCAGCAGTGAATCCGGACAGGCCATACAAGAGACCCAGTACTTC	CASSESGQAIQETQYF
TRBV2	.	.	TRBJ2-7	TGTGCCAGCAGTGTCGGGTTAGGAGGGTCGGGCGAGCAGTACTTC	CASSVGLGGSGEQYF
TRBV12-3/TRBV12-4	.	.	TRBJ2-7	TGTGCCAGCAGTTTGGGAGGACACTACGAGCAGTACTTC	CASSLGGHYEQYF
TRBV7-6	.	.	TRBJ2-3	TGTGCCAGCAGCTTAGAGTTGGGGACACTCACAGATACGCAGTATTTT	CASSLELGTLTDTQYF
TRBV11-2	TRBD1	.	TRBJ1-1	TGTGCCAGCAGCTTAGGTGCAGGGGGACCGGGGGACACTGAAGCTTTCTTT	CASSLGAGGPGDTEAFF
TRBV19	TRBD2	.	TRBJ2-5	TGTGCCAGTAGTATTTTAGCGGGGGCCCAAGAGACCCAGTACTTC	CASSILAGAQETQYF
TRBV4-1	TRBD2	.	TRBJ2-1	TGCGCCAGCAGCCATCCCGGGCTAGCGGGGGGGAGCTCCTACAATGAGCAGTTCTTC	CASSHPGLAGGSSYNEQFF
TRBV2	.	.	TRBJ1-5	TGTGCCAGCAAGAAGGGGACAAACGATAGCAATCAGCCCCAGCATTTT	CASKKGTNDSNQPQHF
TRBV9	TRBD1	few	TRBJ2-7	TGTGCCAGCAGCCCCCTCCCCGGGGGGACAGGGCAGTACGAGCAGTACTTC	CASSPLPGGTGQYEQYF
TRBV19	.	.	TRBJ1-1	TGTGCCAGTAAAAAGCCGGAGACTGAAGCTTTCTTT	CASKKPETEAFF
TRBV30	TRBD2	once	TRBJ2-1	TGTGCCTGGAGCAGACTAGCGGGGGGGCGTGAGCAGTTCTTC	CAWSRLAGGREQFF
TRBV6-2/TRBV6-3	TRBD1	.	TRBJ1-1	TGTGCCAGCAGTTACGGGACAGTGAACACTGAAGCTTTCTTT	CASSYGTVNTEAFF
TRBV5-1	TRBD1	.	TRBJ2-1	TGCGCCAGCAGCCGCTCCGGACAGGGGGGCAACAATGAGCAGTTCTTC	CASSRSGQGGNNEQFF
TRBV5-6	.	.	TRBJ1-5	TGTGCCAGCAGCGTGGACAGAAATCAGCCCCAGCATTTT	CASSVDRNQPQHF
TRBV20-1	TRBD2	.	TRBJ2-3	TGCAGTGCTAGTGGACTAGCGGGGTTCGATACGCAGTATTTT	CSASGLAGFDTQYF
TRBV12-5	.	.	TRBJ2-2	TGTGCTAGTGGAATCTCCCGGGACAAGTACACCGGGGAGCTGTTTTTT	CASGISRDKYTGELFF
TRBV12-3/TRBV12-4	TRBD1	.	TRBJ2-7	TGTGCCAGCAGTTTCGCGGCAGGGGGCCTGCCGTACTTC	CASSFAAGGLPYF
TRBV6-5	TRBD1	.	TRBJ1-5	TGTGCCAGCACCGTACAGGGGCGTGAACCCCAGCATTTT	CASTVQGREPQHF
TRBV7-9	.	.	TRBJ1-2	TGTGCCAGCAGCTTAGGGAGGGACCGCTCTTCCTATGGCTACACCTTC	CASSLGRDRSSYGYTF
TRBV27	.	once	TRBJ2-7	TGTGCCAGCAGTTTATCGGGGGGTTGGGACGAGCAGTACTTC	CASSLSGGWDEQYF
TRBV27	TRBD1	.	TRBJ1-2	TGTGCCAGCAGTTTGGGGGGACAGGGGGCATCTGGCTACACCTTC	CASSLGGQGASGYTF
TRBV19	TRBD1	.	TRBJ2-7	TGTGCCAGTAGGACCGGGACAGGGGCCTACGAGCAGTACTTC	CASRTGTGAYEQYF
TRBV15	.	.	TRBJ1-4	TGTGCCACCAGCAGGAGAATGGACAGAGTTAATGAAAAACTGTTTTTT	CATSRRMDRVNEKLFF